These T cell receptor beta chains were read from a single sample in a study of blood T cells in healthy people across ages. From the 5' RACE reads, TCRdb called clonotypes with MiXCR, one entry per CDR3 protein. The sample gives over 700,000 distinct CDR3 sequences, 53% of which show up once; roughly two fifths is in the top ten. Sequencing used blood. Every receptor here comes from an elderly man in good health. Both conserved end residues are part of each CDR3. A D gene is named only where the DNA matches it firmly. Part of the rows lack a size; the others show once, few, many or a class for expanded clones.

V gene	D gene	clone size	J gene	CDR3 protein	CDR3 DNA
TRBV6-5	-	-	TRBJ2-7	CASSPTRDEQYF	TGTGCCAGCAGTCCCACTAGGGACGAGCAGTACTTC
TRBV2	-	few	TRBJ1-2	CASRRPQGRFGYTF	TGTGCCAGCAGGCGTCCCCAGGGGAGGTTTGGCTACACCTTC
TRBV30	-	-	TRBJ1-2	CAWSPPRDNYGYTF	TGTGCCTGGAGTCCACCTCGTGATAACTATGGCTACACCTTC
TRBV24-1	TRBD1	few	TRBJ2-7	CATSDLPGTGYFYEQYF	TGTGCCACCAGTGATTTGCCCGGGACAGGTTATTTCTACGAGCAGTACTTC
TRBV7-2	TRBD2	-	TRBJ2-7	CVSRLAGGREQYF	TGTGTCAGCAGACTAGCGGGAGGACGGGAGCAGTACTTC
TRBV29-1	-	-	TRBJ1-2	CSVSRGVGSHGYTF	TGCAGCGTTTCTAGAGGCGTAGGCAGCCATGGCTACACCTTC
TRBV21-1	-	-	TRBJ1-1	CASSKVGTEAFF	TGTGCCAGCAGCAAAGTCGGCACTGAAGCTTTCTTT
TRBV20-1	TRBD2	-	TRBJ2-5	CSASTSPSGRETQYF	TGCAGTGCTAGTACCTCCCCTAGCGGGAGAGAGACCCAGTACTTC
TRBV29-1	TRBD2	few	TRBJ2-1	CSVLGTSGRVGGYNEQFF	TGCAGCGTGCTCGGGACTAGCGGGAGAGTGGGGGGCTACAATGAGCAGTTCTTC
TRBV20-1	-	-	TRBJ2-1	CSASFPGRNEQFF	TGCAGTGCTAGCTTTCCGGGCCGGAATGAGCAGTTCTTC
TRBV5-1	-	-	TRBJ2-1	CASSLAGIDEQFF	TGCGCCAGCAGCTTGGCAGGGATTGATGAGCAGTTCTTC
TRBV7-9	-	few	TRBJ1-5	CASSDRGNQPQHF	TGTGCCAGCAGCGATAGGGGCAATCAGCCCCAGCATTTT
TRBV28	TRBD1	-	TRBJ1-2	CASSTPGQVDGYTF	TGTGCCAGCAGCACCCCGGGACAGGTGGATGGCTACACCTTC
TRBV9	TRBD1	-	TRBJ2-7	CASSAQTGKGEQYF	TGTGCCAGCAGCGCACAGACAGGGAAGGGTGAGCAGTACTTC
TRBV6-5	-	-	TRBJ1-1	CASSSGPEAFF	TGTGCCAGCAGTTCGGGTCCTGAAGCTTTCTTT
TRBV10-1	-	few	TRBJ2-5	CASSEVLQETQYF	TGCGCCAGCAGTGAGGTCCTCCAAGAGACCCAGTACTTC
TRBV6-2/TRBV6-3	-	few	TRBJ2-7	CASRDDSFNEQYF	TGTGCCAGCCGAGATGACAGTTTTAACGAGCAGTACTTC
TRBV7-2	TRBD1	-	TRBJ1-1	CASSYTTGATLKAFF	TGTGCCAGCAGCTATACGACAGGGGCTACACTAAAAGCTTTCTTT
TRBV2	TRBD1	-	TRBJ1-2	CASSEASGGGYTF	TGTGCCAGCAGTGAAGCATCAGGGGGCGGCTACACCTTC
TRBV20-1	-	-	TRBJ1-4	CSATGATNEKLFF	TGCAGTGCTACAGGGGCAACTAATGAAAAACTGTTTTTT
TRBV6-2/TRBV6-3	-	-	TRBJ2-1	CASRQGSENEQFF	TGTGCCAGCAGACAGGGCTCTGAGAATGAGCAGTTCTTC
TRBV7-9	-	-	TRBJ2-5	CASSTAQAGEWETQYF	TGTGCCAGCAGCACCGCACAGGCTGGGGAGTGGGAGACCCAGTACTTC
TRBV12-3/TRBV12-4	TRBD2	-	TRBJ2-1	CASSDGLAGKQFF	TGTGCCAGCAGTGATGGACTAGCGGGGAAGCAGTTCTTC
TRBV6-1	-	-	TRBJ1-1	CASTRGGRVIANTEAFF	TGTGCCAGCACACGAGGGGGGCGAGTAATAGCGAACACTGAAGCTTTCTTT
TRBV12-5	-	few	TRBJ2-6	CASGLVPRAGANVLTF	TGTGCTAGTGGTTTGGTACCCAGGGCTGGGGCCAACGTCCTGACTTTC
TRBV3-1	-	-	TRBJ1-4	CASSQDGGAWEKLFF	TGTGCCAGCAGCCAAGATGGGGGGGCATGGGAAAAACTGTTTTTT
TRBV5-1	-	-	TRBJ2-1	CASRPVDSSYNEQFF	TGCGCCAGCAGGCCGGTGGACAGCTCCTACAATGAGCAGTTCTTC
TRBV29-1	-	-	TRBJ2-6	CSVEGPVGDKANSGANVLTF	TGCAGCGTTGAAGGCCCCGTGGGGGACAAGGCCAACTCTGGGGCCAACGTCCTGACTTTC
TRBV2	TRBD1	-	TRBJ2-4	CASTGGADIQYF	TGTGCCAGCACAGGGGGCGCAGACATTCAGTACTTC
TRBV11-2	TRBD1	few	TRBJ2-5	CASSQGKGQSIGETQYF	TGTGCCAGCAGCCAAGGGAAGGGACAGTCTATCGGGGAGACCCAGTACTTC
TRBV7-2	-	few	TRBJ1-2	CASSLDPGAWDGYTF	TGTGCCAGCAGCTTAGACCCAGGGGCCTGGGATGGCTACACCTTC
TRBV7-3	TRBD2	-	TRBJ2-1	CASSLMVAGGEQFF	TGTGCCAGCAGCTTAATGGTAGCGGGAGGGGAGCAGTTCTTC
TRBV7-9	TRBD2	-	TRBJ2-7	CASHRAGVYEQYF	TGTGCCAGCCACCGAGCGGGGGTCTACGAGCAGTACTTC
TRBV5-4	TRBD2	once	TRBJ2-1	CASTQAGGGNEQFF	TGTGCCAGCACCCAAGCGGGAGGGGGCAATGAGCAGTTCTTC
TRBV29-1	-	-	TRBJ1-2	CSVEPEGSSYGYTF	TGCAGCGTTGAACCTGAGGGAAGTAGCTATGGCTACACCTTC
TRBV4-2	TRBD2	few	TRBJ2-7	CASSPAPAGGYEQYF	TGTGCCAGCAGCCCCGCCCCAGCGGGAGGGTACGAGCAGTACTTC
TRBV20-1	-	few	TRBJ2-7	CSARKPGGGMNEQYF	TGCAGTGCTAGGAAGCCCGGTGGCGGGATGAACGAGCAGTACTTC
TRBV9	TRBD2	-	TRBJ2-5	CASSSSGTSGGETQYF	TGTGCCAGCAGCTCCTCCGGGACTAGCGGGGGGGAGACCCAGTACTTC
TRBV9	TRBD1	-	TRBJ1-2	CASSASGGGYTF	TGTGCCAGCAGCGCCTCAGGGGGTGGCTACACCTTC
TRBV7-9	TRBD1	-	TRBJ2-7	CASSPRGREYYEQYF	TGTGCCAGCAGCCCGAGGGGGCGAGAATACTACGAGCAGTACTTC
TRBV20-1	TRBD2	-	TRBJ2-1	CSARDFRTSAVEQFF	TGCAGTGCTAGAGATTTTCGGACTAGCGCCGTTGAGCAGTTCTTC
TRBV3-1	-	-	TRBJ1-4	CASRRLNEKLFF	TGTGCCAGTAGGCGGCTGAATGAAAAACTGTTTTTT
TRBV6-2/TRBV6-3	-	-	TRBJ2-3	CASRGPISPDTQYF	TGTGCCAGCAGAGGACCCATTTCGCCCGATACGCAGTATTTT
TRBV5-1	-	few	TRBJ1-2	CASSLANRAADGYTF	TGCGCCAGCAGCTTGGCCAATCGGGCGGCGGATGGCTACACCTTC
TRBV5-4	TRBD1	once	TRBJ1-5	CATSQDRDNQPQHF	TGTGCCACCAGCCAGGACAGGGACAATCAGCCCCAGCATTTT
TRBV6-5	-	-	TRBJ2-3	CASSRGASTDTQYF	TGTGCCAGCAGCCGCGGGGCCAGCACAGATACGCAGTATTTT
TRBV6-5	-	-	TRBJ1-6	CASRQPGDSPLHF	TGTGCCAGCAGGCAACCAGGGGATTCACCCCTCCACTTT
TRBV5-1	-	-	TRBJ1-1	CASSFYDGTTEAFF	TGCGCCAGCAGCTTCTACGACGGGACGACTGAAGCTTTCTTT
TRBV14	TRBD2	-	TRBJ2-1	CASSQVTTSGRYNEQFF	TGTGCCAGCAGCCAAGTCACGACTAGCGGCCGCTACAATGAGCAGTTCTTC
TRBV2	-	-	TRBJ1-1	CASTSGPNTEAFF	TGTGCCAGCACCTCTGGACCGAACACTGAAGCTTTCTTT
TRBV20-1	-	few	TRBJ2-3	CSAPGRGGYTDTQYF	TGCAGTGCCCCGGGAAGAGGGGGGTACACAGATACGCAGTATTTT
TRBV7-2	TRBD1	few	TRBJ2-7	CASSFRQGRGDKADEQYF	TGTGCCAGCAGCTTCCGACAGGGTCGAGGGGATAAGGCGGACGAGCAGTACTTC
TRBV28	TRBD2	-	TRBJ2-7	CASSLRSGRDPQYF	TGTGCCAGCAGTTTACGTAGCGGGAGGGACCCGCAGTACTTC
TRBV3-1	-	-	TRBJ1-2	CASSHQGSRGYTF	TGTGCCAGCAGCCACCAGGGTTCGCGTGGCTACACCTTC